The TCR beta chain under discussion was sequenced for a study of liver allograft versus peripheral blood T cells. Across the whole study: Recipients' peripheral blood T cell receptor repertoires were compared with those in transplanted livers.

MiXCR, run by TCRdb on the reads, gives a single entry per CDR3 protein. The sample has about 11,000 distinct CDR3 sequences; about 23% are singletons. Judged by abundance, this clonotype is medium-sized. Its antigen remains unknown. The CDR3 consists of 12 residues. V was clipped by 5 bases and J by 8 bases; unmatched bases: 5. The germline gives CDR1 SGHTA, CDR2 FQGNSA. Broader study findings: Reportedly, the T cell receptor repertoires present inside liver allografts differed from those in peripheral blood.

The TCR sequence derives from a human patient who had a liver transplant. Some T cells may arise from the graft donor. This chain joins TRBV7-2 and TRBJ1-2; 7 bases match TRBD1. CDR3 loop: CASSAQGEGYTF. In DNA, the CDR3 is TGTGCCAGCAGCGCGCAGGGGGAGGGCTACACCTTC.